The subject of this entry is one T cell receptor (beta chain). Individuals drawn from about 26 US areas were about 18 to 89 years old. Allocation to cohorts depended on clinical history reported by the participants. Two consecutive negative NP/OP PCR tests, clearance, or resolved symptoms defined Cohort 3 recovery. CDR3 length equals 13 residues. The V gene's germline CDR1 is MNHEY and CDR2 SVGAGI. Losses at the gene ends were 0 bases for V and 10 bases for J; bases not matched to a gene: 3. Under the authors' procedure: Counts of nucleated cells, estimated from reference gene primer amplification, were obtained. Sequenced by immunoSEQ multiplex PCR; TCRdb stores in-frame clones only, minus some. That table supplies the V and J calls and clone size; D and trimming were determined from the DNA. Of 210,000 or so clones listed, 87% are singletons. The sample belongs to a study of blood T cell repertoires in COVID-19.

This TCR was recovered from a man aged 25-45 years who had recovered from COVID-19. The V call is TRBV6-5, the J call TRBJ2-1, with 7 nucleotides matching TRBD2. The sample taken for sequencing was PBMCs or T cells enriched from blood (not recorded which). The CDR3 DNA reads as TGTGCCAGCAGTTACTCCCGGGACTACGAGCAGTTCTTC. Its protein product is CASSYSRDYEQFF.